This T cell receptor (beta chain) was sequenced in a study of beta chain features in type 1 diabetes. The study's findings and limits: Researchers report that Type 1 diabetes patients had moderately but significantly shorter TCRB CDR3s across all four CD4+ subsets.

Heparinised blood was drawn once per donor, averaging roughly 120 mL. A CD45RO/CCR7/CD25/CD127/CD95/CD27 panel sorted naive, central memory, regulatory and stem cell-like memory CD4+ cells. This clone showed up many times. No antigen is known for it. The length of the CDR3 is 12 residues. Germline V gene lookup returns CDR1 SNHLY and CDR2 FYNNEI. Trimming removed 6 bases from V and 6 bases from J; junction bases left unmatched: 5. TCRB transcripts that were expressed got sequenced, as all of the isolated RNA had been reverse transcribed. Measured with immunoSEQ multiplex PCR; TCRdb has only the in-frame clones, and not every one. The sample has 300,000 to 350,000 clones; less than 9.5% are singletons.

This sequence originates from a woman aged 18-35 years in good health. Material: central memory CD4+ T cells from blood. This chain links TRBV2 with TRBJ2-7, with 7 bases that match TRBD1. This CDR3 reads CASSAQGTEQYF. CDR3 sequence (DNA): TGTGCCAGCAGCGCACAGGGGACCGAGCAGTACTTC.